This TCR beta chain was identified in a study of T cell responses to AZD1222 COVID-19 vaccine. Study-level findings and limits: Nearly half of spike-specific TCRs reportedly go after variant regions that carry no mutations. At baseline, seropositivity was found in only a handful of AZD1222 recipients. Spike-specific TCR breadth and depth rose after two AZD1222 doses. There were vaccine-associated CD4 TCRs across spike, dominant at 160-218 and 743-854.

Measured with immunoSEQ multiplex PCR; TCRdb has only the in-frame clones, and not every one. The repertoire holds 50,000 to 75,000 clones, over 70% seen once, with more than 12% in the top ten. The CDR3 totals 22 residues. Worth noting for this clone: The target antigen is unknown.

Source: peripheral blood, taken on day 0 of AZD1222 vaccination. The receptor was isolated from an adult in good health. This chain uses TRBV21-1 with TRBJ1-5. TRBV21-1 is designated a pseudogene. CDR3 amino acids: CASTRRATDRLRRDREDQPQHF. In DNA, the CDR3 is TGTGCCAGCACCCGAAGGGCGACGGACCGTCTGCGAAGGGATAGGGAGGATCAGCCCCAGCATTTT.